This TCR beta chain was documented in a study of T cells after yellow fever vaccination. At least ten counts were recorded for this clonotype. Its antigen is unknown. Study observations and caveats: Abundant bulk-derived clonotypes could contaminate FACS-sorted repertoires. Post-booster repertoires contained most primary-vaccination clones again (about 96% CD4, about 90% CD8).

TCR cDNA, made by 5'RACE template switching, carried an added universal primer site and UMIs. TCRdb reanalysed the 5' RACE reads using MiXCR and keeps one entry per CDR3 protein. The sample has approximately 250,000 distinct CDR3 sequences, around 3.5% seen once. The sequence was collected from a man younger than 35 who received the YFV17D yellow fever vaccine. Sequences were derived from PBMCs, sampled 15 days after the yellow fever booster vaccination.

The CDR3 DNA sequence: TGTGCCAGCAGAATAGGGGGATCTGAAGCTTTCTTT. It encodes CASRIGGSEAFF. The chain employs TRBV28 and TRBJ1-1, with D perhaps matching TRBD1 (6 bases). Germline CDR1 reads MDHEN; CDR2 reads SYDVKM. Between the trimmed V and J ends, which lost 6 bases and 6 bases, there was a span of 11 bases. The CDR3 runs to 12 residues.